The 32 T cell receptor beta chains presented below share a single source sample, sequenced in a study of blood T cell repertoires in COVID-19. TCRdb keeps only in-frame clones here, not all; method: immunoSEQ multiplex PCR. Found here are over 200,000 clones, over 70% of them singletons; the top ten hold about 4%. Sequenced material: PBMCs or T cells enriched from blood (not recorded which). These receptors were taken from a woman in her 30s who had been exposed to COVID-19.

This sequence joins TRBV9 and TRBJ2-1, with 8 bases identical to TRBD2. The V and J ends lost 1 base and 4 bases, in that order; junction bases with no gene match: 7. CDR1 SGDLS and CDR2 YYNGEE come from the germline V gene. The CDR3 length is 16 residues. This CDR3 is CASSVSGGRRYNEQFF. The CDR3 nucleotides are TGTGCCAGCAGCGTATCGGGCGGGAGGAGATACAATGAGCAGTTCTTC.

The CDR3 loop is CASSPAWLAVHNEQFF. Written as DNA, the CDR3 is TGTGCCAGCAGCCCTGCGTGGCTAGCGGTTCACAATGAGCAGTTCTTC. The chain links TRBV5-8 to TRBJ2-1, with TRBD2 identical over 7 bases. Trimming cost V 4 bases and J 5 bases; bases outside gene matches: 12. Per the germline V gene, CDR1 is SGHTS and CDR2 is YDEGEE. The length of the CDR3 is 16 residues. The full variable domain, with the rest looked up from reference TRBV5-8 and TRBJ2-1, is EAGVTQSPTHLIKTRGQQATLRCSPISGHTSVYWYQQALGLGLQFLLWYDEGEERNRGNFPPRFSGRQFPNYSSELNVNALELEDSALYLCASSPAWLAVHNEQFFGPGTRLTVL.

This rearrangement joins TRBV21-1 to TRBJ2-7; the D call of TRBD2 is as the table states it, not checked on the DNA. TRBV21-1 is listed as a pseudogene. CDR3 length: 11 residues. The CDR3 DNA reads TGTGCCAGCAGCCCGCGGTACGAGCAGTACTTC. It specifies CASSPRYEQYF.

The rearrangement joins TRBV2 to TRBJ1-3; D is perhaps TRBD1 (6 bases). Trimming took off 4 bases at V and 0 bases at J, with 7 bases between the two ends. The CDR3 is made up of 14 amino acids. Germline V CDR1 and CDR2: SNHLY, FYNNEI. CDR3 sequence reads: CASSGDISGNTIYF. The CDR3, as DNA: TGTGCCAGCAGTGGGGACATCTCTGGAAACACCATATATTTT.

The chain uses TRBV5-5 and TRBJ1-6; a weak D match, TRBD1 (5 bases). This CDR3 has 13 residues. CDR1 and CDR2 from the germline V gene are SGHKS and YYEKEE (reference sequence). The V end lost 2 bases, the J end lost 8 bases, and 8 bases lay between the germline ends. CDR3 nucleotide sequence: TGTGCCAGCAGCTTAGGACACGATTCACCCCTCCACTTT. This gives the protein CASSLGHDSPLHF.

The chain links TRBV28 to TRBJ2-1, with D perhaps matching TRBD2 (6 bases). In germline, CDR1 is MDHEN, CDR2 SYDVKM. V was clipped by 5 bases and J by 8 bases, with 10 bases between them. This CDR3 region has 12 residues. Here the CDR3 reads CASSSGFYEQFF. The CDR3 bases are TGTGCCAGCAGTAGCGGGTTCTATGAGCAGTTCTTC.

This chain joins TRBV13 and TRBJ2-7; TRBD2 agrees at 9 bases. Trimming at V came to 0 bases and at J to 2 bases, leaving 14 bases not matched to a gene. The CDR3 totals 19 residues. Germline-derived CDR1 and CDR2 are PRHDT and FYEKMQ (reference sequence). The DNA of the CDR3 is TGTGCCAGCAGCTTAGGCCTCCCAGCGGGAGGCCGGGAAACCTACGAGCAGTACTTC. Its translation: CASSLGLPAGGRETYEQYF.

The V and J genes are TRBV5-4 and TRBJ2-1; tentative D call: TRBD1 (6 bases). From germline, CDR1 is SGHNT and CDR2 YYREEE (reference sequence). This CDR3 contains 14 residues. V shed 1 base and J shed 12 bases, with 17 bases lying between them. CDR3 in DNA: TGTGCCAGCAGCTTGATGGTTCGGGACATCTCGCAGTTCTTC. It specifies CASSLMVRDISQFF.

The chain carries TRBV19 and TRBJ2-1, with TRBD1 identical over 7 bases. This CDR3 is 13 amino acids long. The germline V gene encodes CDR1 LNHDA and CDR2 SQIVND (reference sequence). The junction had 7 bases not matched to a gene; V was cut back by 8 bases and J by 6 bases. The CDR3: CASGRQGLNEQFF. CDR3 coding DNA: TGTGCCAGTGGTCGACAGGGCCTCAATGAGCAGTTCTTC.

The chain couples TRBV27 to TRBJ2-7, with D tentatively TRBD2 (6 bases). The germline V and J ends were trimmed by 4 bases and 6 bases, with 16 bases remaining between them. Germline V CDR1 and CDR2: MNHEY, SMNVEV (reference sequence). The CDR3 has 14 residues. In DNA form, the CDR3 reads TGTGCCAGCAGTTGGCGGCAGGGAGGCCGCGAGCAGTACTTC. This codes for CASSWRQGGREQYF.

The genes are TRBV19 and TRBJ2-1; 11 bases map to TRBD2. This CDR3 region has 15 residues. CDR1 is LNHDA and CDR2 is SQIVND in the germline V gene (reference sequence). J lost 4 bases, V lost 5 bases, and 4 bases had no gene match. In nucleotides, the CDR3 is TGTGCCAGTAGTCGCGGACTAGCGGGTTACAATGAGCAGTTCTTC. As protein: CASSRGLAGYNEQFF.

The V and J genes are TRBV14 and TRBJ1-3; TRBD1 agrees at 9 bases. V lost 3 bases, J lost 4 bases, and 13 bases stayed unmatched. Germline V CDR1 and CDR2: SGHDN, FVKESK. The CDR3 extends over 18 amino acids. CDR3 sequence: CASSHRSHLGTGGNTIYF. In nucleotides, the CDR3 is TGTGCCAGCAGCCACCGCTCCCACCTCGGGACAGGGGGAAACACCATATATTTT.

The rearrangement uses TRBV29-1 and TRBJ2-1; possibly TRBD2 for D (6 bases). CDR1 is SQVTM and CDR2 is ANQGSEA in the germline V gene. The V and J ends lost 5 bases and 2 bases respectively, with 13 bases between them. This CDR3 region has 14 residues. This CDR3 is CSVRDFFTYNEQFF. The CDR3 DNA follows: TGCAGCGTTAGGGACTTCTTTACCTACAATGAGCAGTTCTTC.

The chain carries TRBV10-3 and TRBJ1-2, with D unclear. The length of the CDR3 is 13 residues. The germline V gene has CDR1 ENHRY and CDR2 SYGVKD. The germline V and J ends were trimmed by 0 bases and 4 bases, with 6 bases remaining between them. For the CDR3, the DNA is TGTGCCATCAGTGAGTCGAACAGCTATGGCTACACCTTC. This encodes CAISESNSYGYTF.

The rearrangement joins TRBV24-1 to TRBJ1-5, with a tentative D call TRBD1 (5 bases). The CDR3 runs to 14 residues. Per germline, CDR1 KGHDR and CDR2 SFDVKD. V was clipped by 3 bases and J by 4 bases, with 9 bases between them. CDR3 sequence: CATSDPTVNQPQHF. CDR3 bases: TGTGCCACCAGTGATCCGACAGTAAATCAGCCCCAGCATTTT.

This clone was observed a few times. This rearrangement joins TRBV30 to TRBJ1-5, with 8 bases that match TRBD1. In germline, CDR1 is GTSNPN, CDR2 SVGIG (reference sequence). The CDR3 consists of 15 residues. Unmatched junction bases numbered 8, after V lost 2 bases and J lost 5 bases. The CDR3 DNA follows: TGTGCCTGGAGTACCCCGACAGGGGATCATCAGCCCCAGCATTTT. Translated, it gives CAWSTPTGDHQPQHF.

As to this clone: Different DNA sequences within this sample yield the same CDR3. The V gene is TRBV12-3 or TRBV12-4, the J gene TRBJ2-7; D may be TRBD2 (6 bases). The CDR3 is 13 amino acids. V was trimmed by 6 bases and J by 3 bases, leaving 12 bases between them. DNA of the CDR3: TGTGCCAGCAGGTCCGGGACTTTCTACGAGCAGTACTTC. Protein product: CASRSGTFYEQYF.

This clone has more than one count but fewer than ten. V gene TRBV2 combines with J gene TRBJ1-2; tentatively, D is TRBD1 (6 bases). Germline CDR1 and CDR2: SNHLY and FYNNEI. The CDR3 runs to 12 residues. Trimming took 11 bases from V and 4 from J, leaving 14 bases between them. The CDR3 nucleotides read TGTGCCTTACAGGGCTCCTCCTATGGCTACACCTTC. Encoded protein: CALQGSSYGYTF.

This clone was recorded only once. The CDR3 sequence is CASPPVRGLWNTEAFF. The CDR3 bases are TGTGCCAGTCCGCCTGTGCGGGGTCTTTGGAACACTGAAGCTTTCTTT. This sequence joins TRBV19 and TRBJ1-1; unclear D gene. The CDR3 runs to 16 residues. V shed 8 bases and J shed 1 base, with 20 bases lying between them. CDR1 is LNHDA and CDR2 is SQIVND in the germline V gene (reference sequence).

The rearrangement joins TRBV10-2 to TRBJ2-5; 7 nucleotides line up with TRBD2. The germline V gene has CDR1 WSHSY and CDR2 SAAADI. The CDR3 contains 15 residues. The junction had 10 bases not matched to a gene; V was cut back by 4 bases and J by 5 bases. The CDR3 DNA reads as TGCGCCAGCAGTGCCTGGGACTACGGCGGGGAGACCCAGTACTTC. This encodes CASSAWDYGGETQYF.

The rearrangement joins TRBV25-1 to TRBJ1-2; 9 bases are a match to TRBD1. Per the germline V gene, CDR1 is MGHDK and CDR2 is SYGVNS. Germline trimming cut 3 bases from V and 8 bases from J; bases unmatched to any gene: 7. The CDR3 length is 14 residues. This chain's CDR3 is CASSEGQGRTGYTF. CDR3 sequence (DNA): TGTGCCAGCAGTGAGGGACAGGGCCGGACGGGCTACACCTTC.

The chain couples TRBV19 to TRBJ1-1; D might be TRBD1 (6 bases). V dropped 5 bases and J dropped 5 bases, with 24 bases sitting between them. From germline, CDR1 is LNHDA and CDR2 SQIVND (reference sequence). The CDR3 sequence is 17 residues long. CDR3 sequence reads: CASSLLFTGTRGTEAFF. Here the CDR3 DNA reads TGTGCCAGTAGTCTCCTTTTTACAGGGACCCGGGGAACTGAAGCTTTCTTT.

The chain uses TRBV3-1 (or the pseudogene TRBV3-2) and TRBJ2-3, with D perhaps matching TRBD1 (7 bases). Germline V gene lookup returns CDR1 LGHDT and CDR2 YNNKEL (reference sequence). The CDR3 is 15 residues long. V lost 6 bases and J lost 1, with 14 bases in between. CDR3: CASRAQGGGTDTQYF. DNA of the CDR3: TGTGCCAGCAGGGCTCAGGGGGGAGGCACAGATACGCAGTATTTT.

The rearrangement uses TRBV12-3 or TRBV12-4 and TRBJ2-3; D is unresolved. The V gene lost 3 bases and the J gene lost 5 bases, with 9 bases spanning the gap. The CDR3 is 13 residues long. The chain's CDR3 is CASSFGDEDTQYF. The CDR3 DNA follows: TGTGCCAGCAGTTTTGGAGATGAAGATACGCAGTATTTT.

The V call is TRBV30, the J call TRBJ2-6; the D gene is possibly TRBD1 (5 bases). The length of the CDR3 is 17 residues. Germline CDR1 and CDR2: GTSNPN and SVGIG (reference sequence). With 3 bases removed from V and 0 bases from J, the gap between germline ends came to 15 bases. CDR3 nucleotide sequence: TGTGCCTGGAGAGGGGAAGGGTGGGGCTCTGGGGCCAACGTCCTGACTTTC. Residues: CAWRGEGWGSGANVLTF.

J is TRBJ2-1 and V is TRBV4-1; TRBD2 matches at 10 bases. Germline lookup yields CDR1 MGHRA and CDR2 YSYEKL. The CDR3 covers 17 residues. The J segment lost 6 bases and the V segment lost 2 bases, leaving 10 bases of the junction unmatched. The CDR3 reads CASSQISRTSGSNEQFF. The DNA of the CDR3 is TGCGCCAGCAGCCAAATTAGTCGGACTAGCGGATCCAATGAGCAGTTCTTC.

This rearrangement joins TRBV4-1 to TRBJ1-6; D possibly corresponds to TRBD1 (5 bases). The germline V gene has CDR1 MGHRA and CDR2 YSYEKL. The CDR3 length is 15 residues. Trimming removed 0 bases at V and 8 bases at J, with 11 bases between. This CDR3 reads CASSQEGGKDSPLHF. The CDR3 nucleotides read TGCGCCAGCAGCCAAGAGGGGGGGAAGGATTCACCCCTCCACTTT.

V is TRBV28 and J is TRBJ1-1; possibly TRBD1 for D (6 bases). The length of the CDR3 is 14 residues. V shed 8 bases and J shed 0 bases, with 13 bases lying between them. CDR1 is MDHEN, CDR2 SYDVKM, per germline. CDR3 in amino acids: CASSWTVMNTEAFF. CDR3 in DNA: TGTGCCAGCTCCTGGACAGTAATGAACACTGAAGCTTTCTTT.

This clone was detected only a few times. This chain joins TRBV4-1 and TRBJ2-3, with D possibly matching TRBD2 (5 bases). CDR1 is MGHRA, CDR2 YSYEKL, per germline. The CDR3 sequence is 15 residues long. The V and J ends lost 4 bases and 2 bases respectively, with 13 bases between them. The CDR3 coding sequence is TGCGCCAGCAGCCTGGGAGCGGCGTCCACAGATACGCAGTATTTT. Translating it yields CASSLGAASTDTQYF.

The chain carries TRBV23-1 and TRBJ2-6, with D tentatively TRBD1 (5 bases). TRBV23-1 is designated an ORF whose function remains uncertain. Trimming shortened V by 3 bases and J by 2 bases, and 8 bases separated the two germline ends. This CDR3 comprises 15 residues. The DNA for the CDR3 is TGCGCCAGCAGTCAGACAGTCACTGGGGCCAACGTCCTGACTTTC. This codes for CASSQTVTGANVLTF.

The chain's CDR3 is CASSFKSSYNSPLHF. The CDR3, as DNA: TGTGCCAGCAGCTTCAAGAGCTCCTATAATTCACCCCTCCACTTT. The rearrangement links TRBV5-4 to TRBJ1-6; no clear D. CDR1 and CDR2 from the germline V gene are SGHNT and YYREEE (reference sequence). The CDR3 spans 15 residues. The V end lost 2 bases, the J end lost 0 bases, and 6 bases lay between the germline ends. Full variable domain (missing parts from reference TRBV5-4 and TRBJ1-6): ETGVTQSPTHLIKTRGQQVTLRCSSQSGHNTVSWYQQALGQGPQFIFQYYREEENGRGNFPPRFSGLQFPNYSSELNVNALELDDSALYLCASSFKSSYNSPLHFGNGTRLTVT.

The gene calls are TRBV6-5 and TRBJ2-1, with a tentative D call TRBD1 (5 bases). Trimming removed 5 bases from V and 12 bases from J, with 23 bases in between. Germline values: CDR1 MNHEY, CDR2 SVGAGI. The CDR3 covers 15 residues. The CDR3 nucleotides read TGTGCCAGCAGTAACGACAGTAAAGGTTACTTACGGCAGTTCTTC. It codes for CASSNDSKGYLRQFF.